The 3 T cell receptor beta chains below were found in one sample sequenced in a study of blood T cell repertoires in COVID-19. Sequenced by immunoSEQ multiplex PCR; TCRdb stores in-frame clones only, minus some. This table holds around 100,000 clones, around 85% found once. Sequencing was performed on peripheral blood. All receptors come from an older woman with acute or convalescent COVID-19.

V usage is TRBV28 and J usage is TRBJ2-5, with D hard to call. Germline-derived CDR1 and CDR2 are MDHEN and SYDVKM. This CDR3 has 15 residues. Trimming shortened V by 5 bases and J by 0 bases, and 13 bases separated the two germline ends. This CDR3 reads CASSPNQAYQETQYF. CDR3 nucleotide sequence: TGTGCCAGCAGTCCCAATCAAGCGTACCAAGAGACCCAGTACTTC.

This clone was detected a few times. The V and J genes are TRBV29-1 and TRBJ2-1; D uncertain. Germline CDR1 SQVTM, CDR2 ANQGSEA. The V gene lost 6 bases and the J gene lost 5 bases, with 14 bases spanning the gap. The CDR3 has 13 residues. The CDR3 DNA is TGCAGCGTCGCCCCGAGGATCAACAATGAGCAGTTCTTC. Protein: CSVAPRINNEQFF.

The chain's CDR3 is CASSPSWPDMGNQPQHF. CDR3 nucleotide sequence: TGCGCCAGCAGCCCTTCTTGGCCGGACATGGGCAATCAGCCCCAGCATTTT. This sequence joins TRBV4-1 and TRBJ1-5; a weak D match, TRBD1 (5 bases). With 4 bases removed from V and 2 bases from J, the gap between germline ends came to 18 bases. Germline V gene sequence: CDR1 MGHRA, CDR2 YSYEKL. This CDR3 is built from 17 residues.